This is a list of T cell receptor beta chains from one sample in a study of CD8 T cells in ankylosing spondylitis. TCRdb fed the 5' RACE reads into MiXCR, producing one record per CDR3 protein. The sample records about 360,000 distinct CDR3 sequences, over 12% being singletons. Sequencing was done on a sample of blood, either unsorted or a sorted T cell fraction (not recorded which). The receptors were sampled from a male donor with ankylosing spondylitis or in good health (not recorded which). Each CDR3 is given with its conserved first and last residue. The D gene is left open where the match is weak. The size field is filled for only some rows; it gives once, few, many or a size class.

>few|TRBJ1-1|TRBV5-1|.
CASSPSFTAYTEAFF
TGCGCCAGCAGCCCGTCCTTCACTGCGTACACTGAAGCTTTCTTT
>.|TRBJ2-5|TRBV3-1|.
CASSPYYSQETQYF
TGTGCCAGCAGCCCTTACTACTCTCAAGAGACCCAGTACTTC
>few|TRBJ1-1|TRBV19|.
CASGAGEAFF
TGTGCCAGTGGGGCGGGTGAAGCTTTCTTT
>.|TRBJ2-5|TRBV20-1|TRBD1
CSATRGLSETQYF
TGCAGTGCAACCAGGGGGCTGTCAGAGACCCAGTACTTC
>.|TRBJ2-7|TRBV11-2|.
CASSLVRVAALTLHEQYF
TGTGCCAGCAGCTTAGTTCGGGTAGCGGCTCTTACCCTCCACGAGCAGTACTTC
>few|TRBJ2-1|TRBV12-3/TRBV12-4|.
CASSLGEGTGRNEQFF
TGTGCCAGCAGTTTAGGGGAGGGGACAGGACGCAATGAGCAGTTCTTC
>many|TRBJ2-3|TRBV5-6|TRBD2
CASSPSDTSGGSRQYF
TGTGCCAGCAGCCCGTCAGATACTAGCGGGGGATCTCGGCAGTATTTT
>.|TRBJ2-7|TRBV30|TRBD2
CAWTAGGYEQYF
TGTGCCTGGACCGCGGGGGGGTACGAGCAGTACTTC
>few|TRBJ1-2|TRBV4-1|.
CASSQGAARGGPNYGYTF
TGCGCCAGCAGCCAAGGGGCGGCCAGGGGAGGCCCTAACTATGGCTACACCTTC
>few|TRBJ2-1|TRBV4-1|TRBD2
CASSRTVAGVYNEQFF
TGCGCCAGCAGTCGTACCGTAGCGGGAGTCTACAATGAGCAGTTCTTC
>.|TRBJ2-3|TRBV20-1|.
CSARDLVLPTDTQYF
TGCAGTGCTAGAGACCTAGTCCTACCCACAGATACGCAGTATTTT
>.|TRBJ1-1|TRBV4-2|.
CASSAREGDTEAFF
TGTGCCAGCAGCGCTCGAGAGGGAGACACTGAAGCTTTCTTT
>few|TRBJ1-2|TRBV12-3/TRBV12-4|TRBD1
CASSRRWDSYNYGYTF
TGTGCCAGCAGCCGGAGATGGGACAGCTATAACTATGGCTACACCTTC
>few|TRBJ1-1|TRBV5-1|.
CASSLEPAPNTEAFF
TGCGCCAGCAGCTTGGAGCCAGCCCCGAACACTGAAGCTTTCTTT
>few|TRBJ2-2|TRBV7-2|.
CASSLLSTGELFF
TGTGCCAGCAGCCTACTAAGCACCGGGGAGCTGTTTTTT
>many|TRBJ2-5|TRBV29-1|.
CSVESRETQYF
TGCAGCGTTGAGTCCAGGGAGACCCAGTACTTC
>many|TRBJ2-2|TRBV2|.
CASSIDINTGELFF
TGTGCCAGCAGTATCGACATCAACACCGGGGAGCTGTTTTTT
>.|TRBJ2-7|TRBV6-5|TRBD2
CASSYRGRGPGREQYF
TGTGCCAGCAGTTACCGAGGGAGGGGACCAGGACGGGAGCAGTACTTC
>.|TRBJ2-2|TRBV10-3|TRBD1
CAISGTGDTGELFF
TGTGCCATCAGTGGGACAGGCGACACCGGGGAGCTGTTTTTT
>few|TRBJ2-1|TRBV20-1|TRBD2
CSAWSLRGLAGPDEQFF
TGCAGTGCATGGTCTCTGAGGGGACTAGCAGGCCCCGATGAGCAGTTCTTC
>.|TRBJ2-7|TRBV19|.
CASMDTVSSYEQYF
TGTGCCAGTATGGATACAGTGAGCTCCTACGAGCAGTACTTC
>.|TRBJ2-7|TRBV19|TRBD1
CASSRPGQGVYEQYF
TGTGCCAGTAGTAGACCGGGACAGGGCGTATACGAGCAGTACTTC
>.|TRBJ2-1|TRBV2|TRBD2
CASSGDKWGGRDEQFF
TGTGCCAGCAGCGGCGATAAATGGGGGGGACGGGATGAGCAGTTCTTC
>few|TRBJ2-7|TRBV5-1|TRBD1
CASSLRTGGGSYEQYF
TGCGCCAGCAGCTTGAGGACAGGGGGTGGATCCTACGAGCAGTACTTC
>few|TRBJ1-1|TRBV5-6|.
CASSLAYAISGGFTEAFF
TGTGCCAGCAGCTTGGCCTACGCTATCAGTGGGGGATTCACTGAAGCTTTCTTT
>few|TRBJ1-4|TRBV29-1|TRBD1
CSVRTGSNEKLFF
TGCAGCGTCAGGACAGGTTCGAATGAAAAACTGTTTTTT
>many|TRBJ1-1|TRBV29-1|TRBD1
CSAGQGAKTEAFF
TGCAGCGCTGGACAGGGGGCGAAGACTGAAGCTTTCTTT
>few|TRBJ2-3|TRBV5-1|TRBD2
CASSSRTSGSTDTQYF
TGCGCCAGCAGCTCCCGGACTAGCGGGAGCACAGATACGCAGTATTTT
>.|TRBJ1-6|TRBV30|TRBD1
CAWSEGQPDSPLHF
TGTGCCTGGAGCGAGGGACAGCCCGATTCACCCCTCCACTTT
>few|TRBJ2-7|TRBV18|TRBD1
CASSPQGQGEQYF
TGTGCCAGCTCACCCCAGGGACAGGGCGAGCAGTACTTC
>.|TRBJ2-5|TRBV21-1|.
CASSKGDPGMETQYF
TGTGCCAGCAGCAAAGGAGATCCAGGGATGGAGACCCAGTACTTC
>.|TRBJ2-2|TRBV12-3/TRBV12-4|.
CASRGPNTGELFF
TGTGCCAGCAGGGGACCGAACACCGGGGAGCTGTTTTTT
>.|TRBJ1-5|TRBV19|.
CASSIVGTYQPQHF
TGTGCCAGTAGTATAGTAGGGACTTATCAGCCCCAGCATTTT
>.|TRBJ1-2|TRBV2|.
CASSGGRELRGYTF
TGTGCCAGCAGTGGCGGGAGGGAGTTACGTGGCTACACCTTC
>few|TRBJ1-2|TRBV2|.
CASSDDRLYGYTF
TGTGCCAGCAGTGATGACAGGCTCTATGGCTACACCTTC
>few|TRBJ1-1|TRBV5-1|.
CASSLTTVVSEAFF
TGCGCCAGCAGCTTGACGACGGTCGTCAGTGAAGCTTTCTTT
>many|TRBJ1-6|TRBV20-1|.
CSAREMTVYNSPLHF
TGCAGTGCTAGAGAAATGACAGTCTATAATTCACCCCTCCACTTT
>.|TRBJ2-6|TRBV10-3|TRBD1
CAITGTGPAFGANVLTF
TGTGCCATCACCGGGACAGGCCCTGCTTTTGGGGCCAACGTCCTGACTTTC
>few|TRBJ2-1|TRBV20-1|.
CSARVGWSSYNEQFF
TGCAGTGCTAGAGTCGGCTGGAGCTCCTACAATGAGCAGTTCTTC
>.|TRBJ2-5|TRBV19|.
CASSNPGETQYF
TGTGCCAGTAGTAACCCCGGAGAGACCCAGTACTTC
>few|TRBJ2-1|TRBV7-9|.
CASSGLKGSPNEQFF
TGTGCCAGCAGCGGTTTGAAAGGGAGTCCCAATGAGCAGTTCTTC
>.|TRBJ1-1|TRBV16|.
CASSRREPGTEAFF
TGTGCCAGCAGCCGCAGGGAACCGGGCACTGAAGCTTTCTTT
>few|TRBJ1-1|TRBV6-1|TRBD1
CASRRNRGRGLTEAFF
TGTGCCAGCAGGAGAAACAGGGGACGGGGGCTTACTGAAGCTTTCTTT
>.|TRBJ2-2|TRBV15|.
CATSRPYGEANTGEMFF
TGTGCCACCAGCAGACCCTATGGGGAAGCGAACACCGGGGAGATGTTTTTT
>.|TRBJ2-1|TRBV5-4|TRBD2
CASSFLTGGSGGEQFF
TGTGCCAGCAGCTTCCTTACGGGCGGGAGTGGGGGTGAGCAGTTCTTC
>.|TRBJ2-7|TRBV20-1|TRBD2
CSAGLAVYEQYF
TGCAGTGCTGGACTAGCGGTCTACGAGCAGTACTTC
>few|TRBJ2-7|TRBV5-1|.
CASSPRASSYEQYF
TGCGCCAGCAGTCCTCGGGCCAGCTCCTACGAGCAGTACTTC
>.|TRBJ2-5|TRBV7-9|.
CASSQNTLEQETQYF
TGTGCCAGCAGCCAAAACACCTTAGAACAAGAGACCCAGTACTTC
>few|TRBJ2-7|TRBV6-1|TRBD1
CASKRDRTYEQYF
TGTGCCAGCAAACGGGACAGGACCTACGAGCAGTACTTC
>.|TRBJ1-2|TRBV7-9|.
CASSLAGGGANYGYTF
TGTGCCAGCAGCTTAGCGGGCGGCGGCGCTAACTATGGCTACACCTTC
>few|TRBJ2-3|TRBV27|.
CASSLYGAAGTDTQYF
TGTGCCAGCAGTTTATATGGGGCGGCGGGCACAGATACGCAGTATTTT
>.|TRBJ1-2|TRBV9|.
CASSLGRDASYGYTF
TGTGCCAGCAGCCTAGGAAGAGACGCGTCCTATGGCTACACCTTC
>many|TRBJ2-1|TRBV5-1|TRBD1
CASSGQGINNEQFF
TGCGCCAGCAGCGGACAGGGGATCAACAATGAGCAGTTCTTC
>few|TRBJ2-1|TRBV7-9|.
CASSYIWRRAYNEQFF
TGTGCCAGCAGCTATATTTGGAGGAGGGCTTACAATGAGCAGTTCTTC
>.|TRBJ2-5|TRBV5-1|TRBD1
CASSSDRAYQETQYF
TGCGCCAGCAGCTCGGACAGGGCGTACCAAGAGACCCAGTACTTC
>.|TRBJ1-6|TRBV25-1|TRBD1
CASSDDRVPSPLHF
TGTGCCAGCAGTGACGACAGGGTCCCTTCACCCCTCCACTTT
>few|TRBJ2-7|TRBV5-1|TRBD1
CASNRGDSLTLSSYEQYF
TGCGCCAGCAACCGAGGGGACAGCCTAACCCTAAGCTCCTACGAGCAGTACTTC
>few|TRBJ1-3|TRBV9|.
CASSAGGRTSGNTIYF
TGTGCCAGCAGCGCCGGGGGACGGACCTCTGGAAACACCATATATTTT
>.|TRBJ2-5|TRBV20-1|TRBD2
CSARSGMDQETQYF
TGCAGTGCCAGAAGCGGGATGGACCAAGAGACCCAGTACTTC
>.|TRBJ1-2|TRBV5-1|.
CASSPDGSVYGYTF
TGCGCCAGCAGCCCGGACGGGAGCGTGTATGGCTACACCTTC